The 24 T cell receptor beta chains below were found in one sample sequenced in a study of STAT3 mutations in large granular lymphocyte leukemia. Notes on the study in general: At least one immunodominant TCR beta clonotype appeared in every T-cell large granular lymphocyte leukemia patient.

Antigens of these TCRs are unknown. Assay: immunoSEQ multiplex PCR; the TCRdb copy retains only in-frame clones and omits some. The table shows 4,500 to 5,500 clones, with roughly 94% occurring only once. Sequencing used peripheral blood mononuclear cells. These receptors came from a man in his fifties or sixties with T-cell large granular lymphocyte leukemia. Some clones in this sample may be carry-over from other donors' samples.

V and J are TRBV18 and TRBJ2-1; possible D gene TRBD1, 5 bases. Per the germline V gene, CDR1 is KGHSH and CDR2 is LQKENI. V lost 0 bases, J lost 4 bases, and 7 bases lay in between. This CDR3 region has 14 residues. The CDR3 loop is CASSPPDSYNEQFF. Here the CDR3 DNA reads TGTGCCAGCTCACCACCCGACAGTTACAATGAGCAGTTCTTC.

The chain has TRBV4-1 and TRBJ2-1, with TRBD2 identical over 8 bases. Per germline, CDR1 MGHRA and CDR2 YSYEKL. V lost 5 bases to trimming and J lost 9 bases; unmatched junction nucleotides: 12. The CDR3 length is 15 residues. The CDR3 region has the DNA TGCGCCAGCAGCAAACGGGGGGGAACCACCGGTGAGCAGTTCTTC. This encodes CASSKRGGTTGEQFF.

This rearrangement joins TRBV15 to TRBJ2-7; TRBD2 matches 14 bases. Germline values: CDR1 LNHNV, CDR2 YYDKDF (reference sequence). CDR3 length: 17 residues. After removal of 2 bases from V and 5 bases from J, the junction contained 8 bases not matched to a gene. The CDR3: CATSRSGGTSGSHEQYF. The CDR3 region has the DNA TGTGCCACCAGCAGAAGCGGCGGGACTAGCGGGAGCCACGAGCAGTACTTC.

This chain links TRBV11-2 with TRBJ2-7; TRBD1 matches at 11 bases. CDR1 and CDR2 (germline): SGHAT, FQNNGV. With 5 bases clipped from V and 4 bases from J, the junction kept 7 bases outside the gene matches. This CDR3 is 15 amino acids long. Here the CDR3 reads CASSPGTGGLYEQYF. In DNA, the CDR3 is TGTGCCAGCAGCCCAGGGACAGGGGGATTATACGAGCAGTACTTC. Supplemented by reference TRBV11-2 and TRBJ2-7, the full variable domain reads EAGVAQSPRYKIIEKRQSVAFWCNPISGHATLYWYQQILGQGPKLLIQFQNNGVVDDSQLPKDRFSAERLKGVDSTLKIQPAKLEDSAVYLCASSPGTGGLYEQYFGPGTRLTVT.

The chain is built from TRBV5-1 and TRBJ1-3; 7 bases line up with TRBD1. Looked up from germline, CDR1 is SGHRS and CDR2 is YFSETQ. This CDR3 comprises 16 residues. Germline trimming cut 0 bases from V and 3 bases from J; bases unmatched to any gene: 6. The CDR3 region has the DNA TGCGCCAGCAGCTTGGCCGGGACAGCTTTTGGAAACACCATATATTTT. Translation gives CASSLAGTAFGNTIYF. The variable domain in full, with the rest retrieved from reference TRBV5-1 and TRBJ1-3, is KAGVTQTPRYLIKTRGQQVTLSCSPISGHRSVSWYQQTPGQGLQFLFEYFSETQRNKGNFPGRFSGRQFSNSRSEMNVSTLELGDSALYLCASSLAGTAFGNTIYFGEGSWLTVV.

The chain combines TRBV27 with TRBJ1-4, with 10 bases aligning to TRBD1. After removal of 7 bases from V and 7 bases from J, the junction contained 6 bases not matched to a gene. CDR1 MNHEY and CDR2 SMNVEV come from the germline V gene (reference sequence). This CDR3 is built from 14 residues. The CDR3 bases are TGTGCCAGCAAGAGACAGGGGGCTAGTGAAAAACTGTTTTTT. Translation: CASKRQGASEKLFF.

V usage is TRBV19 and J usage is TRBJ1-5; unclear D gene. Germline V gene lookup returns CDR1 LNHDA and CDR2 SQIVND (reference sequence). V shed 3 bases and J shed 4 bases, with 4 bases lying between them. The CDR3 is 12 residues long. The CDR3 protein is CASSMMNQPQHF. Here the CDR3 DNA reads TGTGCCAGTAGTATGATGAATCAGCCCCAGCATTTT.

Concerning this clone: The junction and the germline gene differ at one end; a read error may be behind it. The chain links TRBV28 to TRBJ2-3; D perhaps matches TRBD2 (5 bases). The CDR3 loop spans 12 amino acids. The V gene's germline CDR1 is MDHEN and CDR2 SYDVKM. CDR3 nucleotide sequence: TGTGCCAGCAGTTTGGGTGGGAGCCTCCGGTTTTTT. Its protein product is CASSLGGSLRFF.

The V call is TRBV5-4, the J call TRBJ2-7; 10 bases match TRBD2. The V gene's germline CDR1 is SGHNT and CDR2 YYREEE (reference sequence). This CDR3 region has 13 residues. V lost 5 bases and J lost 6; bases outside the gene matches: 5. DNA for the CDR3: TGTGCCAGCAGTTCCGGGACTAGCGTCGAGCAGTACTTC. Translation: CASSSGTSVEQYF.

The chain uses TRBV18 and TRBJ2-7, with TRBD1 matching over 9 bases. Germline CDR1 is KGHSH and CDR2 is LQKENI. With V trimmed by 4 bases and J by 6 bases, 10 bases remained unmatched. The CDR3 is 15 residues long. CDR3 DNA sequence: TGTGCCAGCTCACGTACAGGGGGCCGCTCGGGCGAGCAGTACTTC. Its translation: CASSRTGGRSGEQYF.

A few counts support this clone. Here the CDR3 DNA reads TGTGCCAGCTCTGCCTACCAGGGGCGGACGTACGAGCAGTACTTC. Translated, it gives CASSAYQGRTYEQYF. The V call is TRBV18, the J call TRBJ2-7; TRBD1 might be the D (6 bases). CDR3 length: 15 residues. Germline-derived CDR1 and CDR2 are KGHSH and LQKENI. Trimming took off 6 bases at V and 4 bases at J, with 19 bases between the two ends.

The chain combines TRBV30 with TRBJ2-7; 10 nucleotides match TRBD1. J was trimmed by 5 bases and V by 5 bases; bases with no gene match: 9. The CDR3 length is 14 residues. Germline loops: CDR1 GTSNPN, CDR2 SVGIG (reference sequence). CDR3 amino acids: CAWGRRDRGNEQYF. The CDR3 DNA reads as TGTGCCTGGGGGCGCCGGGACAGGGGCAACGAGCAGTACTTC.

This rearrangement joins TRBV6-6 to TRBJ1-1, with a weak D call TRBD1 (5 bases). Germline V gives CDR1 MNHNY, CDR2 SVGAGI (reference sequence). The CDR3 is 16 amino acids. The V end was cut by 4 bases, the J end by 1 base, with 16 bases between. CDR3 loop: CASSSLGTTGNTEAFF. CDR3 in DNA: TGTGCCAGCAGTTCCTTAGGTACTACAGGGAACACTGAAGCTTTCTTT.

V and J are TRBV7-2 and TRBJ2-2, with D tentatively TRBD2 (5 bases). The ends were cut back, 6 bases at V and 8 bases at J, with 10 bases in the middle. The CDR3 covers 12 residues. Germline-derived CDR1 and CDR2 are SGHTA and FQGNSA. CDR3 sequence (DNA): TGTGCCAGCAGTCCCGAGGGAGGGGAGCTGTTTTTT. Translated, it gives CASSPEGGELFF.

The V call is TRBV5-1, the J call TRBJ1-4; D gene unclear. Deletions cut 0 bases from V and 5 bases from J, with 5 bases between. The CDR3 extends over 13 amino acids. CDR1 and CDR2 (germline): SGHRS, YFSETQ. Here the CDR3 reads CASSLGGNEKLFF. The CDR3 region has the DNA TGCGCCAGCAGCTTGGGAGGGAATGAAAAACTGTTTTTT.

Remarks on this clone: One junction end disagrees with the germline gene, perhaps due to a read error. The CDR3: CASSLVAQARLQGTQYF. CDR3 DNA sequence: TGCGCCAGCAGCTTGGTAGCACAGGCTCGGCTTCAAGGGACCCAGTACTTC. The gene calls are TRBV5-1 and TRBJ2-5, with D perhaps TRBD1 (5 bases). The CDR3 extends over 17 amino acids. Germline CDR1 SGHRS, CDR2 YFSETQ.

CDR3 nucleotides: TGTGCCAGCAGCCAAGACCCCGGGTCCGATAACATTCAGTACTTC. This translates into CASSQDPGSDNIQYF. The chain joins TRBV4-2 to TRBJ2-4; D call uncertain. The CDR3 extends over 15 amino acids. Germline values: CDR1 LGHNA, CDR2 YNFKEQ. Trimming removed 0 bases from V and 7 bases from J, with 13 bases in between.

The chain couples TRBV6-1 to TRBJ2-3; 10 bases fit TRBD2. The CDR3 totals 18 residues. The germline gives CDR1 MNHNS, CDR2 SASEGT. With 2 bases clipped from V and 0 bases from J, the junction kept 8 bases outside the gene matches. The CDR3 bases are TGTGCCAGCAGTGAACGCAGCGGGAGGGATTCTAGCACAGATACGCAGTATTTT. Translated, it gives CASSERSGRDSSTDTQYF.

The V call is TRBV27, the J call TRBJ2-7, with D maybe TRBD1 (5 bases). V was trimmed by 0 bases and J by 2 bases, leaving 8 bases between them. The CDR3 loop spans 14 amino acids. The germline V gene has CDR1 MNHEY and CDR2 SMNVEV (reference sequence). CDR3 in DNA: TGTGCCAGCAGTTTATCGGGGCTAACCTACGAGCAGTACTTC. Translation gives CASSLSGLTYEQYF.

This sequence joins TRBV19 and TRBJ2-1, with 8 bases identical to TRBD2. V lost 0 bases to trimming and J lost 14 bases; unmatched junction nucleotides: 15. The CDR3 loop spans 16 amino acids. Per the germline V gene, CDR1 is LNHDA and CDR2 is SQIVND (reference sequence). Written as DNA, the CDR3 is TGTGCCAGTAGTATAGAGGGAGGGACTAGTTTTTCGGGGGAGTTCTTC. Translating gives CASSIEGGTSFSGEFF.

In DNA form, the CDR3 reads TGTGCCAGCAGCTTGGCCGAGTCGCGTCGGCCCCAGCATTTT. Protein: CASSLAESRRPQHF. The rearrangement links TRBV5-6 to TRBJ1-5; the D is unclear. Germline loops: CDR1 SGHDT, CDR2 YYEEEE. V lost 0 bases and J lost 9, with 13 bases in between. The CDR3 consists of 14 residues.

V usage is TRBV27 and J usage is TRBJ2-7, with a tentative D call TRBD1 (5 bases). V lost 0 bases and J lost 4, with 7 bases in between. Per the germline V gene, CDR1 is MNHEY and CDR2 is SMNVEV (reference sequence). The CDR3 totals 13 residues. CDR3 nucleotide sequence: TGTGCCAGCAGTTTATCGGGGCAGTACGAGCAGTACTTC. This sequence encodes CASSLSGQYEQYF.

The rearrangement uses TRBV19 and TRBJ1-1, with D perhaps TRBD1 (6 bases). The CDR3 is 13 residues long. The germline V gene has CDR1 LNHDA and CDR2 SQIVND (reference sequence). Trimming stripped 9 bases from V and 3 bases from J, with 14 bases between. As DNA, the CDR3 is TGTGCCAGCACCGCGGGGGGCTACACTGAAGCTTTCTTT. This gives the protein CASTAGGYTEAFF.

The CDR3 loop is CASSLEGRMQTEAFF. As DNA, the CDR3 is TGTGCCAGCTCACTCGAGGGACGGATGCAAACTGAAGCTTTCTTT. The gene calls are TRBV18 and TRBJ1-1, with D perhaps matching TRBD1 (5 bases). Between the trimmed V and J ends, which lost 4 bases and 5 bases, there was a span of 17 bases. Looked up from germline, CDR1 is KGHSH and CDR2 is LQKENI. The CDR3 spans 15 residues.